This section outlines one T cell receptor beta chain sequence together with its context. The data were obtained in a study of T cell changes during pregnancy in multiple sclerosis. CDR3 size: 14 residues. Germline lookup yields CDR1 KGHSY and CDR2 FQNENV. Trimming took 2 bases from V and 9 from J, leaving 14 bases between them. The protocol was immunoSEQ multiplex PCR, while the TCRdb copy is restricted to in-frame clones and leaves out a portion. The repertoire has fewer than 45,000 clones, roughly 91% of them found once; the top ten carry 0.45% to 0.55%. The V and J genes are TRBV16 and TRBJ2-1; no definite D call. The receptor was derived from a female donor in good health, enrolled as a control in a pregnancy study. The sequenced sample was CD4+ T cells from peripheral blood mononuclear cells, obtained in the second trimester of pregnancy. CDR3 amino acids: CASSQSSSVSEQFF. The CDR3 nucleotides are TGTGCCAGCAGCCAAAGTAGTTCGGTGAGTGAGCAGTTCTTC. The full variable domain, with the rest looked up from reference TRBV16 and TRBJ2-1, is GEEVAQTPKHLVRGEGQKAKLYCAPIKGHSYVFWYQQVLKNEFKFLISFQNENVFDETGMPKERFSAKCLPNSPCSLEIQATKLEDSAVYFCASSQSSSVSEQFFGPGTRLTVL.